A selection of T cell receptor beta chains follows, all from one sample in a study of identical twins. From the 5' RACE reads, TCRdb called clonotypes with MiXCR, one entry per CDR3 protein. The top ten clones hold about 7% of a sample with hundreds of thousands of distinct CDR3 sequences, roughly an eighth of them seen once. The data also belong to a second study, concerning yellow fever vaccine responses in identical twins.

Sequencing was done on a sample of CD8+ T cells sorted from blood. These receptors were collected from a woman aged 18-30 years in good health. CDR3s include the opening cysteine and the closing phenylalanine or tryptophan. Fields, in order: D gene, clone size, V gene, J gene, CDR3 protein, CDR3 DNA. D genes are given only for firm matches. Clone sizes are given selectively: once, few, many, or a class where the clone is expanded.

d_gene: -; abundance: few; v_gene: TRBV25-1; j_gene: TRBJ1-4; CDR3aa: CASSEGDTTNEKLFF; CDR3nt: TGTGCCAGCAGTGAGGGGGATACAACTAATGAAAAACTGTTTTTT
d_gene: -; abundance: once; v_gene: TRBV25-1; j_gene: TRBJ1-4; CDR3aa: CASSDGEGEKLFF; CDR3nt: TGTGCCAGCAGTGATGGGGAGGGGGAAAAACTGTTTTTT
d_gene: -; abundance: few; v_gene: TRBV6-5; j_gene: TRBJ1-1; CDR3aa: CASSYMGPENTEAFF; CDR3nt: TGTGCCAGCAGTTACATGGGACCCGAGAACACTGAAGCTTTCTTT
d_gene: TRBD1; abundance: few; v_gene: TRBV24-1; j_gene: TRBJ2-1; CDR3aa: CATSGGTAQRSYNEQFF; CDR3nt: TGTGCCACCAGTGGAGGGACAGCTCAGCGCTCCTACAATGAGCAGTTCTTC
d_gene: TRBD1; abundance: few; v_gene: TRBV5-4; j_gene: TRBJ2-5; CDR3aa: CASSLVPGTRGETQYF; CDR3nt: TGTGCCAGCAGCTTGGTGCCGGGGACCAGGGGGGAGACCCAGTACTTC
d_gene: -; abundance: -; v_gene: TRBV20-1; j_gene: TRBJ2-1; CDR3aa: CSARDEESSYNEQFF; CDR3nt: TGCAGTGCTAGGGACGAGGAGAGCTCCTACAATGAGCAGTTCTTC
d_gene: -; abundance: -; v_gene: TRBV27; j_gene: TRBJ1-1; CDR3aa: CASSLEYEGYTEAFF; CDR3nt: TGTGCCAGCAGTTTGGAATACGAGGGGTACACTGAAGCTTTCTTT
d_gene: -; abundance: few; v_gene: TRBV4-2; j_gene: TRBJ2-7; CDR3aa: CASSQNPYEQYF; CDR3nt: TGTGCCAGCAGCCAGAATCCCTACGAGCAGTACTTC
d_gene: -; abundance: -; v_gene: TRBV15; j_gene: TRBJ2-3; CDR3aa: CATSREASIDTQYF; CDR3nt: TGTGCCACCAGCAGAGAAGCTAGTATCGATACGCAGTATTTT
d_gene: TRBD1; abundance: few; v_gene: TRBV6-4; j_gene: TRBJ2-1; CDR3aa: CASSPGTGPYNEQFF; CDR3nt: TGTGCCAGCAGCCCCGGGACAGGGCCCTACAATGAGCAGTTCTTC
d_gene: TRBD2; abundance: -; v_gene: TRBV6-2/TRBV6-3; j_gene: TRBJ2-3; CDR3aa: CASRASGDQTDTQYF; CDR3nt: TGTGCCAGCAGAGCTAGCGGGGATCAGACAGATACGCAGTATTTT
d_gene: -; abundance: few; v_gene: TRBV4-1; j_gene: TRBJ2-7; CDR3aa: CASSHAPKDSSYEQYF; CDR3nt: TGCGCCAGCAGCCACGCTCCGAAGGACTCCTCCTACGAGCAGTACTTC
d_gene: -; abundance: -; v_gene: TRBV15; j_gene: TRBJ1-2; CDR3aa: CATSTDRDGYTF; CDR3nt: TGTGCCACCAGCACGGACCGGGATGGCTACACCTTC
d_gene: TRBD2; abundance: -; v_gene: TRBV7-9; j_gene: TRBJ2-1; CDR3aa: CASSLMGLAPYNEQFF; CDR3nt: TGTGCCAGCAGCTTAATGGGACTAGCCCCCTACAATGAGCAGTTCTTC
d_gene: TRBD2; abundance: many; v_gene: TRBV12-3/TRBV12-4; j_gene: TRBJ2-1; CDR3aa: CASSLVAGGRDEQFF; CDR3nt: TGTGCCAGCAGTTTAGTAGCGGGAGGGCGGGATGAGCAGTTCTTC
d_gene: -; abundance: many; v_gene: TRBV29-1; j_gene: TRBJ1-1; CDR3aa: CSVEFGTEAFF; CDR3nt: TGCAGCGTTGAATTCGGTACTGAAGCTTTCTTT
d_gene: -; abundance: -; v_gene: TRBV24-1; j_gene: TRBJ2-3; CDR3aa: CATSDLVSDTDTQYF; CDR3nt: TGTGCCACCAGTGATTTGGTTAGCGACACAGATACGCAGTATTTT
d_gene: -; abundance: -; v_gene: TRBV20-1; j_gene: TRBJ2-3; CDR3aa: CSARESFLGTDTQYF; CDR3nt: TGCAGTGCTAGAGAATCGTTTTTAGGCACAGATACGCAGTATTTT
d_gene: -; abundance: -; v_gene: TRBV6-1; j_gene: TRBJ2-6; CDR3aa: CASRRPDRSGANVLTF; CDR3nt: TGTGCCAGCAGGAGACCCGACAGGTCTGGGGCCAACGTCCTGACTTTC
d_gene: TRBD2; abundance: many; v_gene: TRBV29-1; j_gene: TRBJ2-3; CDR3aa: CSVELASGRSADTQYF; CDR3nt: TGCAGCGTTGAGCTGGCTAGCGGGAGGTCGGCAGATACGCAGTATTTT
d_gene: TRBD2; abundance: few; v_gene: TRBV16; j_gene: TRBJ2-7; CDR3aa: CASSHSSGLLYEQYF; CDR3nt: TGTGCCAGCAGCCACTCTAGCGGACTGCTCTACGAGCAGTACTTC
d_gene: TRBD2; abundance: -; v_gene: TRBV20-1; j_gene: TRBJ2-1; CDR3aa: CSAIVSGRAGYNEQFF; CDR3nt: TGCAGTGCTATTGTTAGCGGGAGGGCGGGCTACAATGAGCAGTTCTTC
d_gene: -; abundance: few; v_gene: TRBV10-3; j_gene: TRBJ2-5; CDR3aa: CAISDSLQETQYF; CDR3nt: TGTGCCATCAGTGACAGCTTACAAGAGACCCAGTACTTC
d_gene: TRBD1; abundance: few; v_gene: TRBV2; j_gene: TRBJ2-7; CDR3aa: CASIRGGDEQYF; CDR3nt: TGTGCCAGCATTCGAGGGGGCGACGAGCAGTACTTC
d_gene: -; abundance: -; v_gene: TRBV5-5; j_gene: TRBJ2-7; CDR3aa: CASSLVEGSAYEQYF; CDR3nt: TGTGCCAGCAGCTTGGTTGAGGGGAGTGCCTACGAGCAGTACTTC
d_gene: TRBD2; abundance: few; v_gene: TRBV27; j_gene: TRBJ2-7; CDR3aa: CASRKSSGSSYEQYF; CDR3nt: TGTGCCAGCAGGAAATCTAGCGGGAGCTCCTACGAGCAGTACTTC
d_gene: -; abundance: few; v_gene: TRBV4-1; j_gene: TRBJ2-2; CDR3aa: CASSQRSGPGELFF; CDR3nt: TGCGCCAGCAGCCAAAGGTCGGGCCCCGGGGAGCTGTTTTTT
d_gene: -; abundance: -; v_gene: TRBV25-1; j_gene: TRBJ2-7; CDR3aa: CASSDDIPYEQYF; CDR3nt: TGTGCCAGCAGTGATGACATCCCCTACGAGCAGTACTTC
d_gene: -; abundance: -; v_gene: TRBV6-1; j_gene: TRBJ1-2; CDR3aa: CASRAGDYGYTF; CDR3nt: TGTGCCAGCCGGGCAGGGGACTATGGCTACACCTTC
d_gene: -; abundance: many; v_gene: TRBV12-3/TRBV12-4; j_gene: TRBJ1-1; CDR3aa: CASSFGPPPTEAFF; CDR3nt: TGTGCCAGCAGTTTTGGCCCGCCGCCCACTGAAGCTTTCTTT
d_gene: -; abundance: few; v_gene: TRBV2; j_gene: TRBJ2-7; CDR3aa: CASYTGKSYEQYF; CDR3nt: TGTGCCAGCTACACAGGGAAATCCTACGAGCAGTACTTC
d_gene: TRBD1; abundance: -; v_gene: TRBV7-6; j_gene: TRBJ1-5; CDR3aa: CASSPGQGNNQPQHF; CDR3nt: TGTGCCAGCAGCCCGGGACAGGGCAACAATCAGCCCCAGCATTTT
d_gene: TRBD2; abundance: few; v_gene: TRBV3-1; j_gene: TRBJ2-1; CDR3aa: CASSQIGSSGVLYNEQFF; CDR3nt: TGTGCCAGCAGCCAAATAGGGAGTAGCGGGGTTCTCTACAATGAGCAGTTCTTC
d_gene: TRBD2; abundance: -; v_gene: TRBV7-9; j_gene: TRBJ2-3; CDR3aa: CASRPGGFGTDTQYF; CDR3nt: TGTGCCAGCAGGCCCGGGGGGTTCGGCACAGATACGCAGTATTTT
d_gene: TRBD1; abundance: few; v_gene: TRBV27; j_gene: TRBJ2-1; CDR3aa: CASGRQGVQQFF; CDR3nt: TGTGCCAGCGGTAGACAGGGGGTCCAGCAGTTCTTC
d_gene: -; abundance: few; v_gene: TRBV12-3/TRBV12-4; j_gene: TRBJ1-5; CDR3aa: CASSYRPGDQPQHF; CDR3nt: TGTGCCAGCAGCTACCGACCAGGGGATCAGCCCCAGCATTTT
d_gene: TRBD2; abundance: few; v_gene: TRBV6-2/TRBV6-3; j_gene: TRBJ2-5; CDR3aa: CASLGAGGPRETQYF; CDR3nt: TGTGCCAGCCTCGGAGCGGGGGGCCCCCGGGAGACCCAGTACTTC
d_gene: TRBD2; abundance: -; v_gene: TRBV2; j_gene: TRBJ2-1; CDR3aa: CASSDRAGGPDNEQFF; CDR3nt: TGTGCCAGCAGTGATCGAGCGGGAGGGCCGGACAATGAGCAGTTCTTC
d_gene: TRBD2; abundance: -; v_gene: TRBV20-1; j_gene: TRBJ2-5; CDR3aa: CSARVHSSGSQETQYF; CDR3nt: TGCAGTGCTAGAGTCCACTCTAGCGGGTCCCAAGAGACCCAGTACTTC
d_gene: -; abundance: few; v_gene: TRBV6-1; j_gene: TRBJ2-5; CDR3aa: CASSTGNPETQYF; CDR3nt: TGTGCCAGCAGCACAGGGAATCCAGAGACCCAGTACTTC
d_gene: TRBD2; abundance: few; v_gene: TRBV7-6; j_gene: TRBJ2-1; CDR3aa: CASSDASSGSLGEQFF; CDR3nt: TGTGCCAGCAGCGACGCATCTAGCGGGAGTCTCGGTGAGCAGTTCTTC
d_gene: TRBD1; abundance: few; v_gene: TRBV5-6; j_gene: TRBJ2-7; CDR3aa: CASSGQGRKNYEQYF; CDR3nt: TGTGCCAGCAGCGGACAGGGTAGAAAGAACTACGAGCAGTACTTC
d_gene: TRBD2; abundance: few; v_gene: TRBV4-1; j_gene: TRBJ2-3; CDR3aa: CASSQEAGLAIHLDTQYF; CDR3nt: TGCGCCAGCAGCCAAGAAGCGGGACTAGCTATTCACTTGGATACGCAGTATTTT